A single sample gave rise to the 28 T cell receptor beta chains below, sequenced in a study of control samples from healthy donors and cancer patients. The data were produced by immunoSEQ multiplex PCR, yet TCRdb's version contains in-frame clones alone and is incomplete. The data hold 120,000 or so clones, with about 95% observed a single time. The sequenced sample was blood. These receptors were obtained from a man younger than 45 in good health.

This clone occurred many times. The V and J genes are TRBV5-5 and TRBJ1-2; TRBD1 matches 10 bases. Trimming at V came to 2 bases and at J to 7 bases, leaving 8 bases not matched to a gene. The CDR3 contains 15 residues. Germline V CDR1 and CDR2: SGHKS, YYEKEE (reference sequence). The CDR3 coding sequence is TGTGCCAGCAGCTTATGGGACAGGGGAATTGGTGGCTACACCTTC. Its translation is CASSLWDRGIGGYTF.

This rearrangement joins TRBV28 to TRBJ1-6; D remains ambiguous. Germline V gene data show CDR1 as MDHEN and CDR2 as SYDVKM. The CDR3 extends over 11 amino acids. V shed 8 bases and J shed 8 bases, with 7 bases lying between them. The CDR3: CASGIHSPLHF. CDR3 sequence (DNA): TGTGCCAGCGGGATCCATTCACCCCTCCACTTT.

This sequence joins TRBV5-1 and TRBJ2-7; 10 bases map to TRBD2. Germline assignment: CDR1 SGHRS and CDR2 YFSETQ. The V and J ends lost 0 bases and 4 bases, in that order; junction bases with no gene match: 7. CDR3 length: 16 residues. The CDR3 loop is CASSLERAGGRYEQYF. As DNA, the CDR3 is TGCGCCAGCAGCTTGGAGAGAGCGGGGGGGCGGTACGAGCAGTACTTC.

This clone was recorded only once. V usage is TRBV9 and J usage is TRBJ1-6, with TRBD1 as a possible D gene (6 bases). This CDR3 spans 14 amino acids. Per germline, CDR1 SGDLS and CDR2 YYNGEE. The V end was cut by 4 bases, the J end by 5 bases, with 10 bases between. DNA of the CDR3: TGTGCCAGCAGCTCCCGACAGGATAATTCACCCCTCCACTTT. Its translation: CASSSRQDNSPLHF.

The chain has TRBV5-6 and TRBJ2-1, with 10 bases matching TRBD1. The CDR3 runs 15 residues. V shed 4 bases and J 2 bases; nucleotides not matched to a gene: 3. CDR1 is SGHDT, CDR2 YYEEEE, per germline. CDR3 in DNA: TGTGCCAGCAGCCTGACAGGGGGCCCCTACAATGAGCAGTTCTTC. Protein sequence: CASSLTGGPYNEQFF. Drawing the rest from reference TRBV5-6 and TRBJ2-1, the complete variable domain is DAGVTQSPTHLIKTRGQQVTLRCSPKSGHDTVSWYQQALGQGPQFIFQYYEEEERQRGNFPDRFSGHQFPNYSSELNVNALLLGDSALYLCASSLTGGPYNEQFFGPGTRLTVL.

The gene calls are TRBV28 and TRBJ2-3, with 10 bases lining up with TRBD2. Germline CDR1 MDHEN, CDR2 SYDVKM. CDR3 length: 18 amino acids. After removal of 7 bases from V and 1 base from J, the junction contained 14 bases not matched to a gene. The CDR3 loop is CASISGGALKRGTDTQYF. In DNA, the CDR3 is TGTGCCAGCATAAGCGGGGGGGCCCTAAAAAGGGGCACAGATACGCAGTATTTT.

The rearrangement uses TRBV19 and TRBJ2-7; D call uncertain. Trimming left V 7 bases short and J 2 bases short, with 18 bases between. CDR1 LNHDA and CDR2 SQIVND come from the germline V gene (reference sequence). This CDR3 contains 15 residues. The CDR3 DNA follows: TGTGCCAGTACCCCACGGGCAGGTGCTCCCTACGAGCAGTACTTC. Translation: CASTPRAGAPYEQYF.

In DNA, the CDR3 is TGCGCCAGCAGCTTGTCGGGACAGAATACCTACGAGCAGTACTTC. Residues: CASSLSGQNTYEQYF. This chain uses TRBV5-1 with TRBJ2-7, with TRBD1 matching 7 bases. V was clipped by 1 base and J by 2 bases; unmatched bases: 6. CDR1 SGHRS and CDR2 YFSETQ come from the germline V gene. The CDR3 spans 15 residues.

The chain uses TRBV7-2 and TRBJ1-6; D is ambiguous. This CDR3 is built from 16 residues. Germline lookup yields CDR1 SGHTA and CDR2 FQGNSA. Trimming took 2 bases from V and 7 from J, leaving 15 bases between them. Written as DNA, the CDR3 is TGTGCCAGCAGCTTAAGGGCGGGGATAATGAATTCACCCCTCCACTTT. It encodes CASSLRAGIMNSPLHF.

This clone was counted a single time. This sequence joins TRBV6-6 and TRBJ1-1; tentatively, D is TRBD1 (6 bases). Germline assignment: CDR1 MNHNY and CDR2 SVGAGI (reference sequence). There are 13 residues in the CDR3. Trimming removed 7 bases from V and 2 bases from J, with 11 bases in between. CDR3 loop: CASMGGLNTEAFF. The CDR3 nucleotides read TGTGCCAGCATGGGGGGCCTAAACACTGAAGCTTTCTTT.

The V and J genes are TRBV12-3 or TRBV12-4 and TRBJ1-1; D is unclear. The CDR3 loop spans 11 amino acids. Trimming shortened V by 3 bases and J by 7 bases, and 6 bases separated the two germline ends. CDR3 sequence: CASSFDHEAFF. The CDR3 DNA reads TGTGCCAGCAGTTTCGATCATGAAGCTTTCTTT.

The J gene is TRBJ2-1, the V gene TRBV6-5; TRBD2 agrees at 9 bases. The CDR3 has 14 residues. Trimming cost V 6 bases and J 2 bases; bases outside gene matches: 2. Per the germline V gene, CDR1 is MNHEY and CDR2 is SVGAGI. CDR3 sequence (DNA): TGTGCCAGCAGGGAGCGGGGGGCCTACAATGAGCAGTTCTTC. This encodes CASRERGAYNEQFF.

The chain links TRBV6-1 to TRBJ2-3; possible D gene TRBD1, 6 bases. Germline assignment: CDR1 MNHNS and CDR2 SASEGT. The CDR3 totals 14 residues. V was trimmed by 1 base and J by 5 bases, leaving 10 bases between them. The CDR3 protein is CASSEVRGEDTQYF. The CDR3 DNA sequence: TGTGCCAGCAGTGAAGTCAGGGGTGAAGATACGCAGTATTTT.

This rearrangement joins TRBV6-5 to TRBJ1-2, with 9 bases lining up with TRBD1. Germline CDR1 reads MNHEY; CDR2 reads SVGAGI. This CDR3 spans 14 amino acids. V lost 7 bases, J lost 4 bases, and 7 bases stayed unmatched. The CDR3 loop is CASKVGQGSYGYTF. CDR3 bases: TGTGCCAGCAAAGTGGGACAGGGATCCTATGGCTACACCTTC.

The CDR3 sequence is CASSRDANGELFF. The CDR3, as DNA: TGTGCCAGCAGTCGGGACGCTAATGGGGAGCTGTTTTTT. The chain joins TRBV7-8 to TRBJ2-2, with D possibly called TRBD1 or TRBD2 (5 bases each). Germline V gene sequence: CDR1 SGHVS, CDR2 FQNEAQ. The CDR3 has 13 amino acids. Deletions cut 6 bases from V and 8 bases from J, with 13 bases between.

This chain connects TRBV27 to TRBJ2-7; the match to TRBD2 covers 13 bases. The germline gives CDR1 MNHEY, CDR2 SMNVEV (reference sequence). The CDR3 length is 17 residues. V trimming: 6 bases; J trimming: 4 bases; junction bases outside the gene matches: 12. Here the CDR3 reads CASSRGLAGSSLYEQYF. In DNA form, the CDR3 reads TGTGCCAGCAGCCGGGGACTAGCGGGGTCCTCCTTATACGAGCAGTACTTC.

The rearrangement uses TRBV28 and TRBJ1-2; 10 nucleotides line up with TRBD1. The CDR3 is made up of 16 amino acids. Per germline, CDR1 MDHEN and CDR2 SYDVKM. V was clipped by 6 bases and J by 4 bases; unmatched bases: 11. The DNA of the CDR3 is TGTGCCAGCAGGGGTAGGACAGGGGGGCAGGGCTATGGCTACACCTTC. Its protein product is CASRGRTGGQGYGYTF.

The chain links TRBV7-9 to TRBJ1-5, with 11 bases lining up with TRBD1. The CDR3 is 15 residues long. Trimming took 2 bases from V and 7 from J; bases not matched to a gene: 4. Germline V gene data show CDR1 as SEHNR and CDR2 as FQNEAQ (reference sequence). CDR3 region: CASSLSDRGPQPQHF. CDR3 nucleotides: TGTGCCAGCAGCTTATCGGACAGGGGGCCCCAGCCCCAGCATTTT.

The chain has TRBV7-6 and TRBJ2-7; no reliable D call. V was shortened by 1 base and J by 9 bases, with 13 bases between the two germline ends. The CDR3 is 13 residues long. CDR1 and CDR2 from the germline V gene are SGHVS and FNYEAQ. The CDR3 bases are TGTGCCAGCAGCTTAGAAGACACTCCCGGGCAGTACTTC. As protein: CASSLEDTPGQYF.

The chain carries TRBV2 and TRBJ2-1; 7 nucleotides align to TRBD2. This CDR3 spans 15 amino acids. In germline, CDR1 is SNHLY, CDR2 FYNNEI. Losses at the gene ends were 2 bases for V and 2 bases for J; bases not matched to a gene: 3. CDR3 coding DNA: TGTGCCAGCAGTGAACGGGGGGACGCCTACAATGAGCAGTTCTTC. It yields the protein CASSERGDAYNEQFF. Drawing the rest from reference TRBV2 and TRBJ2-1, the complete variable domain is EPEVTQTPSHQVTQMGQEVILRCVPISNHLYFYWYRQILGQKVEFLVSFYNNEISEKSEIFDDQFSVERPDGSNFTLKIRSTKLEDSAMYFCASSERGDAYNEQFFGPGTRLTVL.

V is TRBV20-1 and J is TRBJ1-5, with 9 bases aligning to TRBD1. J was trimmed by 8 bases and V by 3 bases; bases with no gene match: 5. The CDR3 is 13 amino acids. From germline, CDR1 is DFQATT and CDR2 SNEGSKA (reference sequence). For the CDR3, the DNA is TGCAGTGCTAGTAGCCGACAGGGGGAGCCCCAGCATTTT. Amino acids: CSASSRQGEPQHF.

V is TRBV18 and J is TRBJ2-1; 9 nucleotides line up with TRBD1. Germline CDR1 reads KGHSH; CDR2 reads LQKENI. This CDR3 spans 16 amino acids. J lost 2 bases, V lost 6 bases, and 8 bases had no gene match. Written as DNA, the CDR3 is TGTGCCAGCTCCCCCCGACAGGGGGAAACCTACAATGAGCAGTTCTTC. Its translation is CASSPRQGETYNEQFF.

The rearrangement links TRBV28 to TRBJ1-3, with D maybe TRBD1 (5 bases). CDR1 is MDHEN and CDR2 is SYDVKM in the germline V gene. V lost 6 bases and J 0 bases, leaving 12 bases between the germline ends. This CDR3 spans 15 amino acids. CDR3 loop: CASRHGGGSGNTIYF. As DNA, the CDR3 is TGTGCCAGCAGACACGGGGGAGGCTCTGGAAACACCATATATTTT. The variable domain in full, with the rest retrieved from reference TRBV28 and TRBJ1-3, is DVKVTQSSRYLVKRTGEKVFLECVQDMDHENMFWYRQDPGLGLRLIYFSYDVKMKEKGDIPEGYSVSREKKERFSLILESASTNQTSMYLCASRHGGGSGNTIYFGEGSWLTVV.

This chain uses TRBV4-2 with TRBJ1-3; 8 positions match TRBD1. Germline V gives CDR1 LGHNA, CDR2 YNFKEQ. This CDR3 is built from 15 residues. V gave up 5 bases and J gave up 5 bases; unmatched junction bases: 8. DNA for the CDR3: TGTGCCAGCAGCACAGCCCAGGGGGCGAGAAACACCATATATTTT. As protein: CASSTAQGARNTIYF.

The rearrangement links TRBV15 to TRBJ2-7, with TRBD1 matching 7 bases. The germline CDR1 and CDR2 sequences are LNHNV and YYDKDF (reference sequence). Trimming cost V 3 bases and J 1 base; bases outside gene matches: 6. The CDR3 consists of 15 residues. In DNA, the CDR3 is TGTGCCACCAGCAGTGGGACAGCACTATCCTACGAGCAGTACTTC. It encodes CATSSGTALSYEQYF.

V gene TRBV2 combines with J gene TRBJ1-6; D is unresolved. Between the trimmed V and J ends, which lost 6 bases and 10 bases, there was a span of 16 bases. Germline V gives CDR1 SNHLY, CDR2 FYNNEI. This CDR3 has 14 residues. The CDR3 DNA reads TGTGCCAGCAGCGAGGGCCCCACATGGTCACCCCTCCACTTT. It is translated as CASSEGPTWSPLHF. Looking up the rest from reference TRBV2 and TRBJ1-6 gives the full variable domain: EPEVTQTPSHQVTQMGQEVILRCVPISNHLYFYWYRQILGQKVEFLVSFYNNEISEKSEIFDDQFSVERPDGSNFTLKIRSTKLEDSAMYFCASSEGPTWSPLHFGNGTRLTVT.

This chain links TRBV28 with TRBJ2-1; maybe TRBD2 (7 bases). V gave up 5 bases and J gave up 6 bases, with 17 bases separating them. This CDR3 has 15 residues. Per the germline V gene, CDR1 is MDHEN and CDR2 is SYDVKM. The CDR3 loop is CASSALGGGANEQFF. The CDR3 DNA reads TGTGCCAGCAGTGCTTTAGGAGGGGGGGCCAATGAGCAGTTCTTC. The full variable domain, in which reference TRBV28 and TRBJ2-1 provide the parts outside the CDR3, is DVKVTQSSRYLVKRTGEKVFLECVQDMDHENMFWYRQDPGLGLRLIYFSYDVKMKEKGDIPEGYSVSREKKERFSLILESASTNQTSMYLCASSALGGGANEQFFGPGTRLTVL.

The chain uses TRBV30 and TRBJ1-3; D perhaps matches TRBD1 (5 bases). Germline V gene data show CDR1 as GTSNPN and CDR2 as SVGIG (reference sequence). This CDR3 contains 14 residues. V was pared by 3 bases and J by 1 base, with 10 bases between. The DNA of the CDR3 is TGTGCCTGGAGCGGGACTCCATCTGGAAACACCATATATTTT. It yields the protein CAWSGTPSGNTIYF.